A selection of T cell receptor beta chains follows, all from one sample in a study of OX40 agonist ivuxolimab in advanced cancers. Here immunoSEQ multiplex PCR was the method, and the copy in TCRdb shows in-frame clones only, minus some. The sample contains about 61,000 clones, 75% to 90% of which appear only once. Material: CD4+ or CD8+ T cells sorted from blood, obtained in a trial of the OX40 agonist ivuxolimab. All receptors come from an adult with an advanced solid tumor such as melanoma, head and neck, liver or kidney cancer. CDR3s include the opening cysteine and the closing phenylalanine or tryptophan. The D gene is left open where the match is weak. Only some rows state a clone size, as once, few, many or a class for expanded clones.

CDR3nt: TGTGCCAGCAGGGCCACCGGGGGCCCCACTGAAGCTTTCTTT
CDR3aa: CASRATGGPTEAFF
d_gene: NA
j_gene: TRBJ1-1
abundance: NA
v_gene: TRBV28

CDR3nt: TGTGCCAGCAGCTTAGCCCTCTTACCCCCTTACGAGCAGTACTTC
CDR3aa: CASSLALLPPYEQYF
d_gene: NA
j_gene: TRBJ2-7
abundance: NA
v_gene: TRBV7-9

CDR3nt: TGTGCCTGGAGTGGGCAAGGGACTACCCAGTACTTC
CDR3aa: CAWSGQGTTQYF
d_gene: TRBD2
j_gene: TRBJ2-4
abundance: NA
v_gene: TRBV30

CDR3nt: TGTGCCAGCAGTGCAGACTCCGGGACAGTACAAGAGACCCAGTACTTC
CDR3aa: CASSADSGTVQETQYF
d_gene: TRBD1
j_gene: TRBJ2-5
abundance: NA
v_gene: TRBV6-1

CDR3nt: TGTGCCAGCAGCTTCGGGACAGCCTTTATCGGGGAGCTGTTTTTT
CDR3aa: CASSFGTAFIGELFF
d_gene: TRBD1
j_gene: TRBJ2-2
abundance: NA
v_gene: TRBV5-8

CDR3nt: TGTGCCAGCAGCTCTAGGACAGGGCGTAAAGTTGGTAGTGAGACCCAGTACTTC
CDR3aa: CASSSRTGRKVGSETQYF
d_gene: TRBD1
j_gene: TRBJ2-5
abundance: NA
v_gene: TRBV7-8

CDR3nt: TGTGCCAGTAGTATGGCTGGACTAGACTACAATGAGCAGTTCTTC
CDR3aa: CASSMAGLDYNEQFF
d_gene: TRBD2
j_gene: TRBJ2-1
abundance: NA
v_gene: TRBV19

CDR3nt: TGTGCCAGCAGCTTAGAAGTAGGAGGGTATGGCAAAAACATTCAGTACTTC
CDR3aa: CASSLEVGGYGKNIQYF
d_gene: NA
j_gene: TRBJ2-4
abundance: NA
v_gene: TRBV7-2

CDR3nt: TGCAGCGTTTCTACAGGGAGGAACACCATATATTTT
CDR3aa: CSVSTGRNTIYF
d_gene: NA
j_gene: TRBJ1-3
abundance: NA
v_gene: TRBV29-1

CDR3nt: TGCGCCAGCAGCCAGACAGGCCCTAATTCACCCCTCCACTTT
CDR3aa: CASSQTGPNSPLHF
d_gene: NA
j_gene: TRBJ1-6
abundance: NA
v_gene: TRBV4-3

CDR3nt: TGTGCCAGCAGCCAGACAGGCTTAAAGCAGTACTTC
CDR3aa: CASSQTGLKQYF
d_gene: NA
j_gene: TRBJ2-7
abundance: NA
v_gene: TRBV6-6

CDR3nt: TGTGCCAGCAGCTTAAGTAGGGTCACGAGCGGCTCCTACAATGAGCAGTTCTTC
CDR3aa: CASSLSRVTSGSYNEQFF
d_gene: NA
j_gene: TRBJ2-1
abundance: NA
v_gene: TRBV7-3

CDR3nt: TGTGCCAGCAGTAAGGGCGCTGAAGCTTTCTTT
CDR3aa: CASSKGAEAFF
d_gene: NA
j_gene: TRBJ1-1
abundance: NA
v_gene: TRBV6-1

CDR3nt: TGTGCCAGCAGTGCGACAGAATTTCCCATCTATGGCTACACCTTC
CDR3aa: CASSATEFPIYGYTF
d_gene: NA
j_gene: TRBJ1-2
abundance: NA
v_gene: TRBV25-1

CDR3nt: TGTGCCAGCAGCTCCAGGGGTCAGGTGTTTGAGACCCAGTACTTC
CDR3aa: CASSSRGQVFETQYF
d_gene: NA
j_gene: TRBJ2-5
abundance: NA
v_gene: TRBV11-3

CDR3nt: TGTGCCAGCAGCTCCCCGGGTGGGGCTGCATCCTACAATGAGCAGTTCTTC
CDR3aa: CASSSPGGAASYNEQFF
d_gene: NA
j_gene: TRBJ2-1
abundance: NA
v_gene: TRBV7-9

CDR3nt: TGTGCCACCTTCTGGAAACAGGGCTACAATCAGCCCCAGCATTTT
CDR3aa: CATFWKQGYNQPQHF
d_gene: NA
j_gene: TRBJ1-5
abundance: NA
v_gene: TRBV28

CDR3nt: TGTGCCAGCAGACCCGGTGTGGGCGAGAAGACCCAGTACTTC
CDR3aa: CASRPGVGEKTQYF
d_gene: NA
j_gene: TRBJ2-5
abundance: NA
v_gene: TRBV5-4

CDR3nt: TGTGCCAGCGGCAGAGTAGCGGGCCCCTCCTACAATGAGCAGTTCTTC
CDR3aa: CASGRVAGPSYNEQFF
d_gene: TRBD2
j_gene: TRBJ2-1
abundance: NA
v_gene: TRBV6-6

CDR3nt: TGTGCCAGCAGTGGAACCGGGACTAGCCGCGGGGGGGATACGCAGTATTTT
CDR3aa: CASSGTGTSRGGDTQYF
d_gene: TRBD2
j_gene: TRBJ2-3
abundance: NA
v_gene: TRBV28

CDR3nt: TGTGCCTGGAGACCCCAAAGCATGACAGACAATCAGCCCCAGCATTTT
CDR3aa: CAWRPQSMTDNQPQHF
d_gene: NA
j_gene: TRBJ1-5
abundance: NA
v_gene: TRBV30

CDR3nt: TGTGCCAGCAGCTTAATAGCGGGGGCTGGGGCCAACGTCCTGACTTTC
CDR3aa: CASSLIAGAGANVLTF
d_gene: TRBD2
j_gene: TRBJ2-6
abundance: NA
v_gene: TRBV7-3

CDR3nt: TGTGCCAGCGGCCCCAGGCTGGGGGCGCGTAATGAGCAGTTCTTC
CDR3aa: CASGPRLGARNEQFF
d_gene: NA
j_gene: TRBJ2-1
abundance: NA
v_gene: TRBV28

CDR3nt: TGTGCCAGCAGCACCCGGGAAACTCAGAACGAGCAGTACTTC
CDR3aa: CASSTRETQNEQYF
d_gene: NA
j_gene: TRBJ2-7
abundance: once
v_gene: TRBV7-8

CDR3nt: TGTGCCATCAGTGACTTTGCTAGGGAAGAGACTCAGTACTTC
CDR3aa: CAISDFAREETQYF
d_gene: NA
j_gene: TRBJ2-5
abundance: NA
v_gene: TRBV10-3

CDR3nt: TGTGCCAGCAGTCCAAAGGGGGTTGACTCTGGAAACACCATATATTTT
CDR3aa: CASSPKGVDSGNTIYF
d_gene: NA
j_gene: TRBJ1-3
abundance: NA
v_gene: TRBV6-6

CDR3nt: TGTGCCAGCAGCTTAGATAGGGGGGACGGGGAGCTGTTTTTT
CDR3aa: CASSLDRGDGELFF
d_gene: NA
j_gene: TRBJ2-2
abundance: NA
v_gene: TRBV11-2

CDR3nt: TGTGCCAGCAGTTTATCAGGGGGTTCCTACAATGAGCAGTTCTTC
CDR3aa: CASSLSGGSYNEQFF
d_gene: NA
j_gene: TRBJ2-1
abundance: NA
v_gene: TRBV27

CDR3nt: TGTGCCACCAGCCCAGCGGTGGAGACCCAGTACTTC
CDR3aa: CATSPAVETQYF
d_gene: NA
j_gene: TRBJ2-5
abundance: NA
v_gene: TRBV15

CDR3nt: TGTGCCAGCAGCCGTCAGGGGGCCCATCAGCCCCAGCATTTT
CDR3aa: CASSRQGAHQPQHF
d_gene: TRBD1
j_gene: TRBJ1-5
abundance: NA
v_gene: TRBV7-2

CDR3nt: TGCGCCAGCAGCCCCCAAGGGTCAGGAACTAATGAAAAACTGTTTTTT
CDR3aa: CASSPQGSGTNEKLFF
d_gene: NA
j_gene: TRBJ1-4
abundance: NA
v_gene: TRBV4-1

CDR3nt: TGTGCCTGGAGGGGTTGGGACAGCGGATACTCTGGGGCCAACGTCCTGACTTTC
CDR3aa: CAWRGWDSGYSGANVLTF
d_gene: TRBD1
j_gene: TRBJ2-6
abundance: NA
v_gene: TRBV30

CDR3nt: TGTGCCAGCAGCTTAACAGCGGGAGGGGCTTACAATGAGCAGTTCTTC
CDR3aa: CASSLTAGGAYNEQFF
d_gene: TRBD2
j_gene: TRBJ2-1
abundance: NA
v_gene: TRBV7-6

CDR3nt: TGTGCCAGCAGCCCCGGGACTCCCAAGCAGTACTTC
CDR3aa: CASSPGTPKQYF
d_gene: NA
j_gene: TRBJ2-7
abundance: NA
v_gene: TRBV14

CDR3nt: TGTGCCAGCAGTCCGAGGCAGGGTGGGGCTGGCGAGCAGTACTTC
CDR3aa: CASSPRQGGAGEQYF
d_gene: NA
j_gene: TRBJ2-7
abundance: once
v_gene: TRBV27

CDR3nt: TGTGCCTGGAGTGTCGAGAGACTCGCTGGGGCCAACGTCCTGACTTTC
CDR3aa: CAWSVERLAGANVLTF
d_gene: NA
j_gene: TRBJ2-6
abundance: once
v_gene: TRBV30

CDR3nt: TGCGCCAGCAGCTTGGGGGGGCAGGAGACCCAGTACTTC
CDR3aa: CASSLGGQETQYF
d_gene: NA
j_gene: TRBJ2-5
abundance: NA
v_gene: TRBV5-1

CDR3nt: TGTGCCAGCAGCGTAGCTCCAACGGGAGGGCCTTCCGGGGAGCTGTTTTTT
CDR3aa: CASSVAPTGGPSGELFF
d_gene: TRBD2
j_gene: TRBJ2-2
abundance: NA
v_gene: TRBV9

CDR3nt: TGTGCCAGCAGTTTACATAGGACAGGGGGCTCTTATGGCTACACCTTC
CDR3aa: CASSLHRTGGSYGYTF
d_gene: TRBD1
j_gene: TRBJ1-2
abundance: few
v_gene: TRBV28

CDR3nt: TGTGCCAGCAAGGGGACAGCTGGGGCCAACGTCCTGACTTTC
CDR3aa: CASKGTAGANVLTF
d_gene: TRBD1
j_gene: TRBJ2-6
abundance: NA
v_gene: TRBV6-1

CDR3nt: TGTGCCAGCAGCGAACAGGGATTCGGAAACACCATATATTTT
CDR3aa: CASSEQGFGNTIYF
d_gene: NA
j_gene: TRBJ1-3
abundance: NA
v_gene: TRBV5-6

CDR3nt: TGTGCCAGCACAGAGGGGGGGACTAATGAAAAACTGTTTTTT
CDR3aa: CASTEGGTNEKLFF
d_gene: NA
j_gene: TRBJ1-4
abundance: NA
v_gene: TRBV6-1

CDR3nt: TGTGCCAGTAAGGGGGGGGCCAACGCAGATACGCAGTATTTT
CDR3aa: CASKGGANADTQYF
d_gene: NA
j_gene: TRBJ2-3
abundance: NA
v_gene: TRBV2

CDR3nt: TGTGCCAGCAGCTCCTTGGGTGCGATGAACACTGAAGCTTTCTTT
CDR3aa: CASSSLGAMNTEAFF
d_gene: NA
j_gene: TRBJ1-1
abundance: NA
v_gene: TRBV5-6

CDR3nt: TGCGCCAGCAGCCACCGGATTTCTAGCACAGATACGCAGTATTTT
CDR3aa: CASSHRISSTDTQYF
d_gene: NA
j_gene: TRBJ2-3
abundance: NA
v_gene: TRBV4-3

CDR3nt: TGTGCCAGCTCACCACCGGGTCTGTTTTCCTACAATGAGCAGTTCTTC
CDR3aa: CASSPPGLFSYNEQFF
d_gene: NA
j_gene: TRBJ2-1
abundance: NA
v_gene: TRBV18

CDR3nt: TGTGCCAGCAGCGTAGGGCTAGCGGGGGGGAACACCGGGGAGCTGTTTTTT
CDR3aa: CASSVGLAGGNTGELFF
d_gene: TRBD2
j_gene: TRBJ2-2
abundance: few
v_gene: TRBV9

CDR3nt: TGTGCCAGCAGCTTCCGGGGTTCCTACGAGCAGTACTTC
CDR3aa: CASSFRGSYEQYF
d_gene: NA
j_gene: TRBJ2-7
abundance: NA
v_gene: TRBV5-6

CDR3nt: TGCGCCAGCAGCCCCGGGACAGGGGGCGGCGAGCAGTACTTC
CDR3aa: CASSPGTGGGEQYF
d_gene: TRBD1
j_gene: TRBJ2-7
abundance: once
v_gene: TRBV5-1

CDR3nt: TGTGCCCACAGCGGGGGCCTTGGCTACGAGCAGTACTTC
CDR3aa: CAHSGGLGYEQYF
d_gene: TRBD2
j_gene: TRBJ2-7
abundance: NA
v_gene: TRBV28

CDR3nt: TGCGCCAGCAGACTCCAGACCGGGACTAGCGGGACCGGGGAGCTGTTTTTT
CDR3aa: CASRLQTGTSGTGELFF
d_gene: TRBD2
j_gene: TRBJ2-2
abundance: few
v_gene: TRBV5-1

CDR3nt: TGTGCCTGGAGTGTGGCCACAGATACGCAGTATTTT
CDR3aa: CAWSVATDTQYF
d_gene: NA
j_gene: TRBJ2-3
abundance: NA
v_gene: TRBV30

CDR3nt: TGTGCCATCAGTGAGTCGTTGGATCCGGGAAACACCATATATTTT
CDR3aa: CAISESLDPGNTIYF
d_gene: NA
j_gene: TRBJ1-3
abundance: NA
v_gene: TRBV10-3

CDR3nt: TGTGCCAGCAGCTTAAATTGGGGCTACGAGCAGTACTTC
CDR3aa: CASSLNWGYEQYF
d_gene: NA
j_gene: TRBJ2-7
abundance: once
v_gene: TRBV11-3

CDR3nt: TGTGCCAGCAGGGACCAGACTAGCGGGAGTTCTGATACGCAGTATTTT
CDR3aa: CASRDQTSGSSDTQYF
d_gene: TRBD2
j_gene: TRBJ2-3
abundance: NA
v_gene: TRBV2

CDR3nt: TGTGCCAGCTCACGCGGGACTAGCGGGAGCGGAACAGATACGCAGTATTTT
CDR3aa: CASSRGTSGSGTDTQYF
d_gene: TRBD2
j_gene: TRBJ2-3
abundance: NA
v_gene: TRBV18